Shown below are 27 T cell receptor beta chains from a single sample sequenced in a study of CD8 T cells in Susac syndrome. RNA was extracted with the RNeasy kit, and a quantity of roughly 0.5 to 1 ug was reverse transcribed using random hexamers. TCRdb passed the immunoSEQ multiplex PCR reads through MiXCR, listing each CDR3 protein once. The data show about 60,000 distinct CDR3 sequences, with approximately 92% seen just once and roughly 0.2% held by the top ten. The sample was CD8+ T cells from PBMCs. These receptors came from a human donor in good health.

The chain is built from TRBV6-4 and TRBJ2-1; tentative D call: TRBD2 (5 bases). With 5 bases removed from V and 2 bases from J, the gap between germline ends came to 16 bases. The CDR3 consists of 16 residues. The germline gives CDR1 MRHNA, CDR2 SNTAGT. In DNA, the CDR3 is TGTGCCAGCAGTCCTAGATGGGTTAGCGCCTACAATGAGCAGTTCTTC. Translating gives CASSPRWVSAYNEQFF.

In this sample, this clonotype turned up once. The chain links TRBV29-1 to TRBJ2-5; unclear D gene. Germline V gene sequence: CDR1 SQVTM, CDR2 ANQGSEA. Trimming took off 5 bases at V and 3 bases at J, with 22 bases between the two ends. The CDR3 runs 16 residues. The CDR3 sequence is CSVHFSEDTHKETQYF. CDR3 bases: TGCAGCGTTCACTTTTCAGAAGACACCCATAAAGAGACCCAGTACTTC.

This clonotype was picked up one time. The rearrangement uses TRBV14 and TRBJ2-3, with TRBD2 as a possible D gene (6 bases). V was clipped by 1 base and J by 2 bases, with 10 bases between them. Germline CDR1 reads SGHDN; CDR2 reads FVKESK. The CDR3 extends over 15 amino acids. The CDR3 loop reads CASSQGRRDTDTQYF. CDR3 DNA sequence: TGTGCCAGCAGCCAAGGGAGGCGGGACACAGATACGCAGTATTTT.

The V call is TRBV27, the J call TRBJ2-7; 8 nucleotides match TRBD1. Germline loops: CDR1 MNHEY, CDR2 SMNVEV (reference sequence). The CDR3 covers 16 residues. V lost 8 bases and J lost 4; bases outside the gene matches: 16. The CDR3: CASASNTQGAGYEQYF. In DNA, the CDR3 is TGTGCCAGCGCGTCGAACACCCAGGGGGCGGGGTACGAGCAGTACTTC.

V is TRBV19 and J is TRBJ1-1; D ambiguous. Trimming took 4 bases from V and 1 from J, leaving 7 bases between them. Per the germline V gene, CDR1 is LNHDA and CDR2 is SQIVND (reference sequence). The CDR3 loop spans 13 amino acids. The CDR3 region has the DNA TGTGCCAGTAGTACCTATGAGAACACTGAAGCTTTCTTT. Translation gives CASSTYENTEAFF. Using reference TRBV19 and TRBJ1-1 for the parts outside the CDR3, the full variable domain is DGGITQSPKYLFRKEGQNVTLSCEQNLNHDAMYWYRQDPGQGLRLIYYSQIVNDFQKGDIAEGYSVSREKKESFPLTVTSAQKNPTAFYLCASSTYENTEAFFGQGTRLTVV.

The genes are TRBV27 and TRBJ2-7; possibly TRBD2 for D (6 bases). V lost 2 bases to trimming and J lost 7 bases, with 21 bases between them. This CDR3 region has 16 residues. Per germline, CDR1 MNHEY and CDR2 SMNVEV (reference sequence). The chain's CDR3 is CASSLNGGILLEEQYF. CDR3 in DNA: TGTGCCAGCAGTTTAAACGGGGGAATCCTCCTGGAGGAGCAGTACTTC.

J is TRBJ2-1 and V is TRBV6-5; 8 positions agree with TRBD2. The CDR3 loop spans 13 amino acids. Unmatched junction bases numbered 2, after V lost 2 bases and J lost 8 bases. Germline V gives CDR1 MNHEY, CDR2 SVGAGI. Here the CDR3 reads CASSYAGGDEQFF. The CDR3 bases are TGTGCCAGCAGTTACGCCGGGGGGGATGAGCAGTTCTTC.

The rearrangement uses TRBV6-5 and TRBJ1-1; 8 bases are a match to TRBD1. Germline CDR1 MNHEY, CDR2 SVGAGI. The CDR3 sequence is 17 residues long. V was clipped by 2 bases and J by 0 bases; unmatched bases: 8. The CDR3 coding sequence is TGTGCCAGCAGTTACGGGATCGGGACAGGCATGAACACTGAAGCTTTCTTT. Its translation is CASSYGIGTGMNTEAFF.

V gene TRBV29-1 combines with J gene TRBJ1-2; no reliable D call. The V gene lost 0 bases and the J gene lost 7 bases, with 6 bases spanning the gap. From germline, CDR1 is SQVTM and CDR2 ANQGSEA. CDR3 size: 11 residues. CDR3 protein: CSVEDRLGYTF. In nucleotides, the CDR3 is TGCAGCGTTGAAGATCGCCTTGGCTACACCTTC.

The chain uses TRBV7-2 and TRBJ2-5; TRBD2 matches 8 bases. V was pared by 4 bases and J by 3 bases, with 16 bases of the junction left unmatched. CDR3 length: 18 amino acids. Germline CDR1 and CDR2: SGHTA and FQGNSA. The CDR3 bases are TGTGCCAGCAGCTCCCAGTTAGGACTAGCTGGCGCGGAAGAGACCCAGTACTTC. Translated: CASSSQLGLAGAEETQYF.

This chain uses TRBV12-3 or TRBV12-4 with TRBJ1-6; D unresolved. The V and J ends lost 2 bases and 4 bases respectively, with 6 bases between them. The CDR3 contains 14 residues. The CDR3 spells CASSLSDYNSPLHF. The CDR3 coding sequence is TGTGCCAGCAGTTTATCAGATTATAATTCACCCCTCCACTTT.

The J gene is TRBJ2-2, the V gene TRBV5-4; D possibly corresponds to TRBD1 (6 bases). V was trimmed by 6 bases and J by 4 bases, leaving 19 bases between them. This CDR3 comprises 16 residues. Per the germline V gene, CDR1 is SGHNT and CDR2 is YYREEE (reference sequence). The CDR3 reads CASTPDLDSPTGELFF. The CDR3 nucleotides are TGTGCCAGCACCCCGGATCTGGACAGTCCCACCGGGGAGCTGTTTTTT.

The V gene is TRBV7-3, the J gene TRBJ1-6, with 10 bases lining up with TRBD1. Germline lookup yields CDR1 SGHTA and CDR2 FQGTGA. The V segment lost 2 bases and the J segment 10 bases; nucleotides outside the gene matches: 5. The length of the CDR3 is 15 residues. The CDR3 DNA sequence: TGTGCCAGCAGCTTAGTGGGACAGGGGAACTCACCCCTCCACTTT. It codes for CASSLVGQGNSPLHF.

V usage is TRBV11-2 and J usage is TRBJ2-7, with unresolved D. The V end was cut by 3 bases, the J end by 6 bases, with 6 bases between. This CDR3 contains 11 residues. CDR1 and CDR2 from the germline V gene are SGHAT and FQNNGV. The CDR3 DNA is TGTGCCAGCAGCTTTTCCATCGAGCAGTACTTC. This translates into CASSFSIEQYF.

The table lists this clonotype with a count of one. The genes are TRBV6-5 and TRBJ2-1; D is ambiguous. The CDR3 totals 11 residues. Germline loops: CDR1 MNHEY, CDR2 SVGAGI. V was shortened by 11 bases and J by 15 bases, with 20 bases between the two germline ends. The CDR3 region is CAVELSESRFF. The DNA for the CDR3 is TGTGCCGTGGAGCTGTCAGAAAGCCGGTTCTTC.

This chain connects TRBV7-8 to TRBJ2-3; D remains ambiguous. The germline gives CDR1 SGHVS, CDR2 FQNEAQ. Trimming shortened V by 5 bases and J by 10 bases, and 13 bases separated the two germline ends. The CDR3 sequence is 12 residues long. As DNA, the CDR3 is TGTGCCAGCAGCGGTTACATGGTCTCGCAGTATTTT. This translates into CASSGYMVSQYF.

This clonotype appeared a few times. This chain links TRBV7-6 with TRBJ2-5; D call uncertain. The CDR3 is 15 amino acids. Trimming took 5 bases from V and 2 from J, leaving 15 bases between them. Germline CDR1 and CDR2: SGHVS and FNYEAQ. In DNA, the CDR3 is TGTGCCAGCAGCACAAACGAGTTGGGGCAAGAGACCCAGTACTTC. Its protein is CASSTNELGQETQYF.

The chain joins TRBV6-2 or TRBV6-3 to TRBJ2-5; 8 nucleotides align to TRBD1. Per germline, CDR1 MNHEY and CDR2 SVGEGT. This CDR3 spans 14 amino acids. With 4 bases clipped from V and 5 bases from J, the junction kept 6 bases outside the gene matches. The CDR3 reads CASSSDRAWETQYF. The CDR3 coding sequence is TGTGCCAGCAGTTCGGACAGGGCATGGGAGACCCAGTACTTC.

This rearrangement joins TRBV12-3 or TRBV12-4 to TRBJ2-7; 8 bases match TRBD2. The CDR3 contains 13 residues. Trimming removed 7 bases from V and 7 bases from J; junction bases left unmatched: 9. CDR3 region: CASTPGGAREQYF. The DNA for the CDR3 is TGTGCCAGCACCCCGGGGGGGGCGCGTGAGCAGTACTTC.

The chain joins TRBV10-2 to TRBJ2-3, with no clear D. CDR1 is WSHSY, CDR2 SAAADI, per germline. CDR3 size: 14 residues. Trimming stripped 6 bases from V and 1 base from J, with 11 bases between. CDR3 sequence: CASRSVGGTDTQYF. The DNA for the CDR3 is TGCGCCAGCAGGTCCGTGGGTGGCACAGATACGCAGTATTTT.

This chain uses TRBV24-1 with TRBJ2-3, with D perhaps assigned TRBD1 or TRBD2 (5 bases each). CDR3 length equals 16 residues. V dropped 0 bases and J dropped 0 bases, with 9 bases sitting between them. Looked up from germline, CDR1 is KGHDR and CDR2 is SFDVKD. The CDR3 loop reads CATSDLEGFSTDTQYF. The CDR3 nucleotides are TGTGCCACCAGTGATTTGGAGGGGTTTAGCACAGATACGCAGTATTTT.

This clonotype was seen a few times. The chain is built from TRBV6-1 and TRBJ2-2, with D perhaps matching TRBD1 (6 bases). Germline V gives CDR1 MNHNS, CDR2 SASEGT. The CDR3 is 18 amino acids. The germline V and J ends were trimmed by 2 bases and 3 bases, with 19 bases remaining between them. CDR3 nucleotides: TGTGCCAGCAGTGAACGTCTATCTGGACAGCTTTACACCGGGGAGCTGTTTTTT. It specifies CASSERLSGQLYTGELFF.

The chain recombines TRBV4-1 with TRBJ2-3, with D perhaps TRBD2 (6 bases). Germline CDR1 reads MGHRA; CDR2 reads YSYEKL. CDR3 length: 16 amino acids. V dropped 1 base and J dropped 0 bases, with 11 bases sitting between them. CDR3 residues: CASSQAPGLSTDTQYF. The CDR3 nucleotides read TGCGCCAGCAGCCAAGCCCCGGGACTCAGCACAGATACGCAGTATTTT.

The chain uses TRBV6-5 and TRBJ2-5; perhaps TRBD1 as D (6 bases). This CDR3 has 12 amino acids. Germline-derived CDR1 and CDR2 are MNHEY and SVGAGI. The V gene lost 8 bases and the J gene lost 1 base, with 8 bases spanning the gap. In DNA, the CDR3 is TGTGCCAGCGCGGACAGCCAAGAGACCCAGTACTTC. Its translation: CASADSQETQYF.

The V and J genes are TRBV5-1 and TRBJ2-3; D ambiguous. Trimming took 0 bases from V and 6 from J, leaving 5 bases between them. The CDR3 contains 12 residues. Germline V lookup: CDR1 SGHRS, CDR2 YFSETQ. The CDR3 loop reads CASSLEADTQYF. The DNA of the CDR3 is TGCGCCAGCAGCTTGGAGGCTGATACGCAGTATTTT.

V and J are TRBV29-1 and TRBJ1-5; D is unresolved. Germline CDR1 SQVTM, CDR2 ANQGSEA. This CDR3 contains 17 residues. Trimming shortened V by 0 bases and J by 7 bases, and 22 bases separated the two germline ends. In DNA, the CDR3 is TGCAGCGTTGAAGAGGATGTGAGATGGAGACACAAGCAGCCCCAGCATTTT. The encoded protein is CSVEEDVRWRHKQPQHF.

The chain joins TRBV12-3 or TRBV12-4 to TRBJ1-4, with TRBD1 matching 7 bases. The CDR3 spans 15 residues. Trimming cost V 5 bases and J 7 bases; bases outside gene matches: 10. CDR3 protein: CASSPGQAGGEKLFF. In DNA, the CDR3 is TGTGCCAGCAGTCCAGGACAGGCCGGGGGTGAAAAACTGTTTTTT.